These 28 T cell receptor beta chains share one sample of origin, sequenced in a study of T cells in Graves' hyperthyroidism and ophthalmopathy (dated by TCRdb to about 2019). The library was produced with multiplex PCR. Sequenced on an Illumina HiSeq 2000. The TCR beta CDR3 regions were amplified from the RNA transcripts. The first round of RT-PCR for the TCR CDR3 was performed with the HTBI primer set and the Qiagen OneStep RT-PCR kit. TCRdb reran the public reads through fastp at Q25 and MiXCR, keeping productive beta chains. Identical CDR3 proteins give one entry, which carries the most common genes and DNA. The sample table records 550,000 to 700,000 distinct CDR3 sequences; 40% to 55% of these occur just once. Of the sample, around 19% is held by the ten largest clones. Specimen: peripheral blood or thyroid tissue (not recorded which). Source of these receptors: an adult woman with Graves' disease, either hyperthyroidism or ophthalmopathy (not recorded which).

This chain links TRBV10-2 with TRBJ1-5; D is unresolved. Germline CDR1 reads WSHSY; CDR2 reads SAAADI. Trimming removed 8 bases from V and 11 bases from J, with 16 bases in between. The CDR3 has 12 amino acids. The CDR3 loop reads CASSSGSWTQHF. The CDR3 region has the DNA TGCGCCAGCTCTAGCGGGAGTTGGACCCAGCATTTT.

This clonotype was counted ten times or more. CDR3 nucleotide sequence: TGTGCCAGCAGTGATACGGCAGAGGGTTGGGAGACCTACGAGCAGTACTTC. Protein: CASSDTAEGWETYEQYF. The rearrangement links TRBV2 to TRBJ2-7; possible D gene TRBD2, 5 bases. The CDR3 consists of 17 residues. Deletions cut 3 bases from V and 2 bases from J, with 20 bases between. The V gene's germline CDR1 is SNHLY and CDR2 FYNNEI. The variable domain in full, with the rest retrieved from reference TRBV2 and TRBJ2-7, is EPEVTQTPSHQVTQMGQEVILRCVPISNHLYFYWYRQILGQKVEFLVSFYNNEISEKSEIFDDQFSVERPDGSNFTLKIRSTKLEDSAMYFCASSDTAEGWETYEQYFGPGTRLTVT.

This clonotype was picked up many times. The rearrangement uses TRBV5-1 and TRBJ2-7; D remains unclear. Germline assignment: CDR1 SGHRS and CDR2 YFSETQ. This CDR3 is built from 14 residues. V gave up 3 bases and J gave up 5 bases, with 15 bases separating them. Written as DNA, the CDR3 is TGCGCCAGCAGCTCCGGACCGAAGTTTGACGAGCAGTACTTC. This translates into CASSSGPKFDEQYF. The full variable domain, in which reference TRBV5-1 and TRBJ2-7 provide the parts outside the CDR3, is KAGVTQTPRYLIKTRGQQVTLSCSPISGHRSVSWYQQTPGQGLQFLFEYFSETQRNKGNFPGRFSGRQFSNSRSEMNVSTLELGDSALYLCASSSGPKFDEQYFGPGTRLTVT.

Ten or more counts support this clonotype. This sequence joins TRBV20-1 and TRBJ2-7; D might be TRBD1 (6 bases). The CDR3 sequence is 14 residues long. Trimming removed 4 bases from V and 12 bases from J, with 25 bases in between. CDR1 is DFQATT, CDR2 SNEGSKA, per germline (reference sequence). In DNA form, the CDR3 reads TGCAGTGCTAAGGGACCGGGACATGGAGGTTCGCGGTACTTC. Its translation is CSAKGPGHGGSRYF.

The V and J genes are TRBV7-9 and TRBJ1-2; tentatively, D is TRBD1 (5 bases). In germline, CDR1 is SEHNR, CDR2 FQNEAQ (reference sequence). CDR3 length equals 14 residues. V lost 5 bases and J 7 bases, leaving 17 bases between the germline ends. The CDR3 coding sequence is TGTGCCAGCAGCCAGAGCCCTGGGGGGAGTGGCTACACCTTC. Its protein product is CASSQSPGGSGYTF.

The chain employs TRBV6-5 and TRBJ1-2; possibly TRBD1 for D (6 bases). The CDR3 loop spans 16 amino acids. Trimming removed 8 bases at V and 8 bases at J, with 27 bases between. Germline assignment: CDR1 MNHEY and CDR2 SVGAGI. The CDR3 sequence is CASSRGYDSPSAGYTF. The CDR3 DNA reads TGTGCCAGCTCGAGGGGGTACGACAGTCCCTCCGCGGGCTACACCTTC.

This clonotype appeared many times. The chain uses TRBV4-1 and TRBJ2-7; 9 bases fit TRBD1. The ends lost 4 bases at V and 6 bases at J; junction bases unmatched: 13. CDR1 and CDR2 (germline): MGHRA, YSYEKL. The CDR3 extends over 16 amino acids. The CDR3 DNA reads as TGCGCCAGCAGCCGATACCCCCGGGACAGGGTAAGCGAGCAGTACTTC. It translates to CASSRYPRDRVSEQYF.

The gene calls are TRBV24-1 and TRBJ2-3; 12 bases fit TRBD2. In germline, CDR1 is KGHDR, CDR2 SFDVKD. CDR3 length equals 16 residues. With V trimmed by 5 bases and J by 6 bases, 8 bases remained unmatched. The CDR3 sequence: CATSASSGRAADTQYF. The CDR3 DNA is TGTGCCACCAGTGCCTCTAGCGGGAGGGCCGCGGATACGCAGTATTTT.

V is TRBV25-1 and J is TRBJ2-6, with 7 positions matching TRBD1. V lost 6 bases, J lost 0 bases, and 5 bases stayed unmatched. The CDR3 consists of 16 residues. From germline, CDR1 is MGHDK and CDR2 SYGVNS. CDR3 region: CASSLGQHSGANVLTF. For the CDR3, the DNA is TGTGCCAGCAGCTTGGGACAGCACTCTGGGGCCAACGTCCTGACTTTC.

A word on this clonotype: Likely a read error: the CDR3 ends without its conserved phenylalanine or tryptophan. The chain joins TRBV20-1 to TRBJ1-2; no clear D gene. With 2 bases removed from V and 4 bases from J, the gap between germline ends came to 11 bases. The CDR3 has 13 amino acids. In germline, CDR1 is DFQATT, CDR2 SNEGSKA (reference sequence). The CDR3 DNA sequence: TGCAGTGCTAGATCTCCGGGAACCTATGGCTACACCTGC. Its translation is CSARSPGTYGYTC.

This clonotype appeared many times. CDR3 sequence reads: CASSQFLRETQYF. In DNA, the CDR3 is TGCGCCAGCAGCCAATTTCTTAGAGAGACCCAGTACTTC. This chain uses TRBV4-1 with TRBJ2-5, with unresolved D. Germline-derived CDR1 and CDR2 are MGHRA and YSYEKL. The CDR3 totals 13 residues. V was pared by 2 bases and J by 4 bases, with 8 bases between.

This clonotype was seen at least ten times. Written as DNA, the CDR3 is TGTGCCAGCAGCTCGGATACCACGAACACCGGGGAGCTGTTTTTT. Amino acid sequence: CASSSDTTNTGELFF. This chain links TRBV7-9 with TRBJ2-2; D is unresolved. The CDR3 is 15 amino acids. Trimming shortened V by 4 bases and J by 0 bases, and 9 bases separated the two germline ends. Per the germline V gene, CDR1 is SEHNR and CDR2 is FQNEAQ (reference sequence). The whole variable domain, filled in from reference TRBV7-9 and TRBJ2-2, reads DTGVSQNPRHKITKRGQNVTFRCDPISEHNRLYWYRQTLGQGPEFLTYFQNEAQLEKSRLLSDRFSAERPKGSFSTLEIQRTEQGDSAMYLCASSSDTTNTGELFFGEGSRLTVL.

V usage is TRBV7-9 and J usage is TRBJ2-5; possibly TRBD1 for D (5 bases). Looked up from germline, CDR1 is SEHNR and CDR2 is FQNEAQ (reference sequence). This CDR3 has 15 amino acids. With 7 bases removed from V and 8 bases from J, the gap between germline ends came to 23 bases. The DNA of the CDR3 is TGTGCCAGCACCTCAAGCAGGGCCCTTGGCAGAACCCAGTACTTC. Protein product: CASTSSRALGRTQYF.

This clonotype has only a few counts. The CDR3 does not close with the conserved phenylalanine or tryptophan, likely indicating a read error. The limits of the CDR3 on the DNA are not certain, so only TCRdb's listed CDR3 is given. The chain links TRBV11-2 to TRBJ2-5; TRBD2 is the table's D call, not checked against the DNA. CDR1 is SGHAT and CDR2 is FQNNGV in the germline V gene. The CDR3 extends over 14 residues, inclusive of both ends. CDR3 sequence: CASSLVLAGGNGYY.

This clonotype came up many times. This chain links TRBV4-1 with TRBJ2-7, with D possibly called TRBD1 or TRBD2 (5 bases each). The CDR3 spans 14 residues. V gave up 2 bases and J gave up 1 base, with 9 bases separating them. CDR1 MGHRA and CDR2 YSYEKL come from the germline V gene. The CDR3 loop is CASSQRGSSYEQYF. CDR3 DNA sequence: TGCGCCAGCAGCCAACGGGGCTCATCCTACGAGCAGTACTTC.

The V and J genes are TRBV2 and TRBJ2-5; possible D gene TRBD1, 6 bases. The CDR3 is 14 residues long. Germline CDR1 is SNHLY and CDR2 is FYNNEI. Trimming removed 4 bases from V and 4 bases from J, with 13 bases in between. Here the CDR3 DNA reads TGTGCCAGCAGTGCAACAGGGTATGGAGAGACCCAGTACTTC. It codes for CASSATGYGETQYF. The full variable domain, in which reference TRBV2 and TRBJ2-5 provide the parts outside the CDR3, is EPEVTQTPSHQVTQMGQEVILRCVPISNHLYFYWYRQILGQKVEFLVSFYNNEISEKSEIFDDQFSVERPDGSNFTLKIRSTKLEDSAMYFCASSATGYGETQYFGPGTRLLVL.

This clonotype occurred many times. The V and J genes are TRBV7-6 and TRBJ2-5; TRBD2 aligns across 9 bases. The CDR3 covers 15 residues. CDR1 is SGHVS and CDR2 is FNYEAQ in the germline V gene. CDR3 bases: TGTGCGACGAAAAGGGCGGGAGGGGAAGGAGAGACCCAGTACTTC. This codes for CATKRAGGEGETQYF.

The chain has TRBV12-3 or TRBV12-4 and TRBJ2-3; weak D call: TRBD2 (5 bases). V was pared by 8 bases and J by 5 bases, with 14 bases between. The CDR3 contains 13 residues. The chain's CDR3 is CASLASLVDTQYF. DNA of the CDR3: TGTGCCAGCCTAGCCTCTCTTGTAGATACGCAGTATTTT.

The CDR3 nucleotides read TGCAGTGCGACCGGGACGGCCTCTGGAAACACCATATATTTT. Protein product: CSATGTASGNTIYF. The chain has TRBV20-1 and TRBJ1-3; tentatively, D is TRBD1 (5 bases). Per germline, CDR1 DFQATT and CDR2 SNEGSKA (reference sequence). Deletions cut 6 bases from V and 0 bases from J, with 12 bases between. The CDR3 length is 14 residues.

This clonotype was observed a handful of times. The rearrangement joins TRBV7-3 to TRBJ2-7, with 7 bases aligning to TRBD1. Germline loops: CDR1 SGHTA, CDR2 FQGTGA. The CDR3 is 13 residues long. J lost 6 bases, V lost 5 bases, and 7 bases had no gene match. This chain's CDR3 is CASSRRQGGEQYF. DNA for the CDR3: TGTGCCAGCAGCCGCCGACAGGGTGGCGAGCAGTACTTC.

The CDR3 region has the DNA TGTGCCAGTAGTAAGGCGGCGATCTCTGGGGCCAACGTCCTGACTTTC. Protein sequence: CASSKAAISGANVLTF. V usage is TRBV19 and J usage is TRBJ2-6; the D is unclear. The CDR3 is 16 residues long. Germline V gene lookup returns CDR1 LNHDA and CDR2 SQIVND (reference sequence). Trimming shortened V by 4 bases and J by 0 bases, and 10 bases separated the two germline ends.

The CDR3 DNA reads as TGTGCCAGCAGCTTAAAGTCCGATGAGGAAGGGGAGACCCAGTACTTC. Translation: CASSLKSDEEGETQYF. The genes are TRBV11-2 and TRBJ2-5; no clear D gene. V dropped 2 bases and J dropped 5 bases, with 18 bases sitting between them. The CDR3 runs to 16 residues. The germline CDR1 and CDR2 sequences are SGHAT and FQNNGV.

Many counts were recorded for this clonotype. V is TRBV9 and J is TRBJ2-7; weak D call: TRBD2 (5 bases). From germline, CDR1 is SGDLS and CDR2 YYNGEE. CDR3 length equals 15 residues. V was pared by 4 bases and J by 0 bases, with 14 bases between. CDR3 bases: TGTGCCAGCAGCCCCCGATCTGGGAGCTCCTACGAGCAGTACTTC. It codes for CASSPRSGSSYEQYF.

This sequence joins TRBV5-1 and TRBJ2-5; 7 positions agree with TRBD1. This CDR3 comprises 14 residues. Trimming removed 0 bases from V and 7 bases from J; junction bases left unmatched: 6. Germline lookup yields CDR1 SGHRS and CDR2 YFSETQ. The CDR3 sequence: CASSLGQGPATQYF. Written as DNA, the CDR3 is TGCGCCAGCAGCTTGGGACAGGGTCCAGCGACCCAGTACTTC. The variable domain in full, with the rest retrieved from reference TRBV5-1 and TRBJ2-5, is KAGVTQTPRYLIKTRGQQVTLSCSPISGHRSVSWYQQTPGQGLQFLFEYFSETQRNKGNFPGRFSGRQFSNSRSEMNVSTLELGDSALYLCASSLGQGPATQYFGPGTRLLVL.

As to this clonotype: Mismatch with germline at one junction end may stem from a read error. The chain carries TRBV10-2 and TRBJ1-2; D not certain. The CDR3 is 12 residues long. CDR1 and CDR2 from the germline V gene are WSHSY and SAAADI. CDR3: CASSESLYGDTF. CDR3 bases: TGCGCCAGCAGTGAGTCCCTGTATGGCGACACCTTC.

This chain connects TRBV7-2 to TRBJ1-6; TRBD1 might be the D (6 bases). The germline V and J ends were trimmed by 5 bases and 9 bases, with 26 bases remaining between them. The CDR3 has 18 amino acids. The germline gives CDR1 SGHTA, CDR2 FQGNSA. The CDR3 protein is CASSILTPGHRGISPLHF. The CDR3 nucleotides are TGTGCCAGCAGCATCCTCACCCCGGGACATCGGGGAATTTCACCCCTCCACTTT.

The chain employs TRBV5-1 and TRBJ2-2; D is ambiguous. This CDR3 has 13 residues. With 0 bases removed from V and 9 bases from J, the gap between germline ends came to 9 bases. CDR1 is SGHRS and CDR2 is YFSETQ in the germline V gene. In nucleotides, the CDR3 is TGCGCCAGCAGCTTGGACATTCCGTGGGAGCTGTTTTTT. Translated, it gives CASSLDIPWELFF. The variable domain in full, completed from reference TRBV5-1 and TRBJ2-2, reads KAGVTQTPRYLIKTRGQQVTLSCSPISGHRSVSWYQQTPGQGLQFLFEYFSETQRNKGNFPGRFSGRQFSNSRSEMNVSTLELGDSALYLCASSLDIPWELFFGEGSRLTVL.

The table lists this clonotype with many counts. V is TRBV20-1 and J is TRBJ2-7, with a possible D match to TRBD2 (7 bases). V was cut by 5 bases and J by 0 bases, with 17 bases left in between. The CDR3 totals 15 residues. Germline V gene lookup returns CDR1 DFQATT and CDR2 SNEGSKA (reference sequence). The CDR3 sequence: CSAPLGAGASYEQYF. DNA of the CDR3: TGCAGTGCTCCCCTGGGGGCGGGGGCCTCCTACGAGCAGTACTTC.